These 20 T cell receptor beta chains share one sample of origin, sequenced in a study of T-cell memory formation after mild COVID-19. TCRdb independently ran MiXCR on the 5' RACE reads; one entry per CDR3 protein. Here the sample spans around 340,000 distinct CDR3 sequences, approximately 15% being singletons. The sequenced material came from PBMCs or a T cell subset sorted from them (not recorded which). These receptors all come from a man aged 18-30 years who had mild COVID-19 (a few samples of this study predate the infection). Cell type and time point are not known.

This clonotype was seen only a few times. This chain links TRBV7-2 with TRBJ2-3, with unresolved D. Trimming took 5 bases from V and 0 from J, leaving 9 bases between them. This CDR3 spans 14 amino acids. Per the germline V gene, CDR1 is SGHTA and CDR2 is FQGNSA. The CDR3 protein is CASSSPRSTDTQYF. The CDR3 region has the DNA TGTGCCAGCAGCAGCCCTAGAAGCACAGATACGCAGTATTTT.

Only a few counts were recorded for this clonotype. This sequence joins TRBV20-1 and TRBJ2-5; 12 bases line up with TRBD2. This CDR3 contains 13 residues. Germline CDR1 reads DFQATT; CDR2 reads SNEGSKA (reference sequence). The trim removed 5 bases at V and 2 bases at J, leaving 0 bases unmatched. CDR3 nucleotide sequence: TGCAGTGCTGGACTAGCGGGGCAAGAGACCCAGTACTTC. Amino acid sequence: CSAGLAGQETQYF.

The table lists this clonotype with a few counts. The J gene is TRBJ1-6, the V gene TRBV7-9, with 8 bases that match TRBD1. This CDR3 spans 16 amino acids. Germline CDR1 reads SEHNR; CDR2 reads FQNEAQ (reference sequence). Trimming took 6 bases from V and 3 from J; bases not matched to a gene: 7. The CDR3 reads CASRLITGGYNSPLHF. As DNA, the CDR3 is TGTGCCAGCAGACTCATCACAGGGGGCTATAATTCACCCCTCCACTTT.

The V and J genes are TRBV6-2 or TRBV6-3 and TRBJ2-7; 12 bases are a match to TRBD2. There are 16 residues in the CDR3. With V trimmed by 2 bases and J by 2 bases, 4 bases remained unmatched. The germline gives CDR1 MNHEY, CDR2 SVGEGT. The CDR3 DNA reads TGTGCCAGCAGTTACCTACTAGCGGGGGGAACCTACGAGCAGTACTTC. The encoded protein is CASSYLLAGGTYEQYF.

The chain is built from TRBV20-1 and TRBJ2-3, with D perhaps assigned TRBD1 or TRBD2 (5 bases each). The V end was cut by 7 bases, the J end by 3 bases, with 17 bases between. This CDR3 region has 14 residues. Germline V gene sequence: CDR1 DFQATT, CDR2 SNEGSKA (reference sequence). CDR3 protein: CSGPVRGKTDTQYF. CDR3 coding DNA: TGCAGTGGTCCCGTGAGGGGCAAAACAGATACGCAGTATTTT.

This clonotype has a single count. The chain couples TRBV5-1 to TRBJ2-3; possible D gene TRBD2, 6 bases. Germline-derived CDR1 and CDR2 are SGHRS and YFSETQ. V was cut by 2 bases and J by 5 bases, with 18 bases left in between. CDR3 length: 16 residues. CDR3 protein: CASSLGDSVVQDTQYF. The CDR3 region has the DNA TGCGCCAGCAGCTTAGGGGACTCAGTGGTCCAAGATACGCAGTATTTT.

This sequence joins TRBV6-5 and TRBJ2-1; D not certain. The CDR3 runs 15 residues. Trimming stripped 6 bases from V and 0 bases from J, with 12 bases between. Germline CDR1 is MNHEY and CDR2 is SVGAGI. The CDR3 reads CASSRRLGSYNEQFF. The CDR3 DNA sequence: TGTGCCAGCAGCCGTAGGCTCGGCTCCTACAATGAGCAGTTCTTC.

The chain uses TRBV6-5 and TRBJ2-5; D may be TRBD1 (6 bases). Deletions cut 2 bases from V and 2 bases from J, with 9 bases between. Germline loops: CDR1 MNHEY, CDR2 SVGAGI. This CDR3 spans 14 amino acids. CDR3 in DNA: TGTGCCAGCAGTTACGAGGACAGACAAGAGACCCAGTACTTC. Its protein is CASSYEDRQETQYF.

There are a few counts of this clonotype. This chain joins TRBV14 and TRBJ2-7, with D hard to call. In germline, CDR1 is SGHDN, CDR2 FVKESK. This CDR3 spans 12 amino acids. V lost 1 base, J lost 7 bases, and 8 bases lay in between. The chain's CDR3 is CASSQVVGEQYV. In DNA, the CDR3 is TGTGCCAGCAGCCAAGTTGTGGGGGAGCAGTACGTC.

The chain couples TRBV15 to TRBJ2-7; D may be TRBD1 (6 bases). The germline gives CDR1 LNHNV, CDR2 YYDKDF (reference sequence). Deletions cut 0 bases from V and 1 base from J, with 10 bases between. The CDR3 loop spans 15 amino acids. CDR3 in amino acids: CATSRDRGPSYEQYF. The CDR3, as DNA: TGTGCCACCAGCAGAGACAGGGGCCCATCCTACGAGCAGTACTTC.

The chain recombines TRBV23-1 with TRBJ2-7; the D is unclear. TRBV23-1 carries the ORF label, with uncertain function. Trimming took off 3 bases at V and 3 bases at J, with 6 bases between the two ends. This CDR3 has 12 amino acids. CDR3 sequence: CASSHDNYEQYF. The CDR3 bases are TGCGCCAGCAGTCACGACAACTACGAGCAGTACTTC.

The genes are TRBV5-6 and TRBJ2-7; D ambiguous. CDR3 size: 15 residues. The germline CDR1 and CDR2 sequences are SGHDT and YYEEEE. V lost 0 bases to trimming and J lost 3 bases, with 13 bases between them. The CDR3 sequence is CASSLVGDNFYEQYV. As DNA, the CDR3 is TGTGCCAGCAGCTTGGTCGGTGACAACTTCTACGAGCAGTACGTC.

J is TRBJ1-2 and V is TRBV20-1; D call uncertain. Germline V CDR1 and CDR2: DFQATT, SNEGSKA (reference sequence). With 0 bases removed from V and 6 bases from J, the gap between germline ends came to 14 bases. This CDR3 is built from 14 residues. The CDR3 protein is CSARDGRSPNGYTF. CDR3 in DNA: TGCAGTGCTAGAGATGGCCGGTCCCCTAATGGCTACACCTTC.

This clonotype was recorded at least ten times. This rearrangement joins TRBV25-1 to TRBJ2-1, with TRBD2 matching 9 bases. V was pared by 4 bases and J by 2 bases, with 3 bases of the junction left unmatched. The CDR3 consists of 15 residues. CDR1 is MGHDK and CDR2 is SYGVNS in the germline V gene. CDR3 sequence: CASSGRLAAYNEQFF. In DNA form, the CDR3 reads TGTGCCAGCAGTGGCAGACTAGCGGCCTACAATGAGCAGTTCTTC.

The chain links TRBV14 to TRBJ2-6; tentative D call: TRBD1 (6 bases). This CDR3 has 21 residues. Germline values: CDR1 SGHDN, CDR2 FVKESK. V was pared by 0 bases and J by 0 bases, with 21 bases between. The CDR3 sequence: CASSQDIRTVGSGSGANVLTF. For the CDR3, the DNA is TGTGCCAGCAGCCAAGATATCCGGACAGTCGGGTCGGGCTCTGGGGCCAACGTCCTGACTTTC.

This clonotype was seen a handful of times. This sequence joins TRBV5-1 and TRBJ2-2; tentative D call: TRBD2 (6 bases). Per the germline V gene, CDR1 is SGHRS and CDR2 is YFSETQ. The CDR3 runs 14 residues. V lost 9 bases and J 0 bases, leaving 12 bases between the germline ends. The CDR3 protein is CATRPSANTGELFF. The CDR3 DNA is TGCGCCACCCGTCCTAGCGCGAACACCGGGGAGCTGTTTTTT.

There are a few counts of this clonotype. The CDR3: CSARSEQYV. CDR3 in DNA: TGCAGTGCTAGGTCCGAGCAGTACGTC. The chain links TRBV20-1 to TRBJ2-7; no clear D gene. This CDR3 is built from 9 residues. The V end was cut by 3 bases, the J end by 6 bases, with 3 bases between. CDR1 is DFQATT, CDR2 SNEGSKA, per germline (reference sequence).

This clonotype has only a few counts. This rearrangement joins TRBV12-3 or TRBV12-4 to TRBJ2-5; TRBD2 matches at 7 bases. The J segment lost 4 bases and the V segment lost 3 bases, leaving 2 bases of the junction unmatched. The CDR3 runs to 13 residues. The CDR3 DNA is TGTGCCAGCAGTTTGGGGGAGGGAGAGACCCAGTACTTC. It specifies CASSLGEGETQYF.

This clonotype came up a few times. The V call is TRBV7-2, the J call TRBJ2-5; 9 bases fit TRBD2. CDR1 and CDR2 (germline): SGHTA, FQGNSA. Trimming removed 6 bases from V and 2 bases from J; junction bases left unmatched: 7. The CDR3 sequence is 15 residues long. The CDR3 here is CASRWGTSLQETQYF. The CDR3 nucleotides read TGTGCCAGCAGGTGGGGGACTAGCCTACAAGAGACCCAGTACTTC.

The gene calls are TRBV20-1 and TRBJ2-2, with D unclear. The length of the CDR3 is 14 residues. Germline V gives CDR1 DFQATT, CDR2 SNEGSKA (reference sequence). V lost 1 base and J lost 3, with 9 bases in between. The CDR3 DNA follows: TGCAGTGCTAGAGTTGTGGGGTACACCGGGGAGCTGTTTTTT. It codes for CSARVVGYTGELFF.